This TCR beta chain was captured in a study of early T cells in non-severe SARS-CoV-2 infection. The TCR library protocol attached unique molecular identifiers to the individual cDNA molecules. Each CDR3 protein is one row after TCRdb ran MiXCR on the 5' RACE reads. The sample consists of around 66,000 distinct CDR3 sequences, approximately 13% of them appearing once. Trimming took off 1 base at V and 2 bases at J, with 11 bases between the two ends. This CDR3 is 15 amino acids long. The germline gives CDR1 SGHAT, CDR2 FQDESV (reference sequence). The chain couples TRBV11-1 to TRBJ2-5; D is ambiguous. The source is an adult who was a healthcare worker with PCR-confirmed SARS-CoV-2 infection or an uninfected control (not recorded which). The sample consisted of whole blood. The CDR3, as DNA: TGTGCCAGCAGCTTAGGCGGAGAGATACAAGAGACCCAGTACTTC. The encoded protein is CASSLGGEIQETQYF.